The 28 T cell receptor beta chains below all came from one sample that was sequenced in a study of blood T cell repertoires in COVID-19. Assay: immunoSEQ multiplex PCR; the TCRdb copy retains only in-frame clones and omits some. The sample lists fewer than 200,000 clones, roughly 81% occurring once. Material for sequencing was peripheral blood. These receptors all come from a woman older than 75 with COVID-19, enrolled during active disease.

The J gene is TRBJ2-3, the V gene TRBV19; 12 nucleotides line up with TRBD2. Unmatched junction bases numbered 5, after V lost 1 base and J lost 3 bases. CDR1 LNHDA and CDR2 SQIVND come from the germline V gene (reference sequence). The CDR3 has 17 residues. The CDR3 loop is CASSIGTSGGWTDTQYF. The CDR3 DNA follows: TGTGCCAGTAGTATAGGCACTAGCGGGGGGTGGACAGATACGCAGTATTTT.

This chain joins TRBV7-2 and TRBJ1-4; 8 bases map to TRBD1. CDR1 SGHTA and CDR2 FQGNSA come from the germline V gene. Trimming at V came to 2 bases and at J to 7 bases, leaving 6 bases not matched to a gene. The CDR3 length is 15 residues. In nucleotides, the CDR3 is TGTGCCAGCAGCTTACAGGCCAGGGGGCTTGAAAAACTGTTTTTT. Translating gives CASSLQARGLEKLFF. Looking up the rest from reference TRBV7-2 and TRBJ1-4 gives the full variable domain: GAGVSQSPSNKVTEKGKDVELRCDPISGHTALYWYRQSLGQGLEFLIYFQGNSAPDKSGLPSDRFSAERTGGSVSTLTIQRTQQEDSAVYLCASSLQARGLEKLFFGSGTQLSVL.

The chain employs TRBV2 and TRBJ2-7, with D tentatively TRBD2 (5 bases). The CDR3 covers 13 residues. V was shortened by 7 bases and J by 7 bases, with 17 bases between the two germline ends. In germline, CDR1 is SNHLY, CDR2 FYNNEI. CDR3 nucleotide sequence: TGTGCCAGCATTGGTCTGGAGGTGGGGGAGCAGTACTTC. This gives the protein CASIGLEVGEQYF.

The V and J genes are TRBV27 and TRBJ2-7, with a weak D call TRBD2 (5 bases). The CDR3 has 14 residues. Germline CDR1 reads MNHEY; CDR2 reads SMNVEV (reference sequence). The V and J ends lost 6 bases and 6 bases respectively, with 18 bases between them. DNA of the CDR3: TGTGCCAGCAGCCTGGGTGAGGGAATCGGCGAGCAGTACTTC. Its translation: CASSLGEGIGEQYF.

The chain recombines TRBV9 with TRBJ2-7; 11 bases match TRBD2. With V trimmed by 4 bases and J by 5 bases, 8 bases remained unmatched. CDR1 SGDLS and CDR2 YYNGEE come from the germline V gene. CDR3 length: 15 amino acids. CDR3 loop: CASSTSTSGNHEQYF. CDR3 in DNA: TGTGCCAGCAGCACCTCGACTAGCGGGAACCACGAGCAGTACTTC.

The chain uses TRBV6-6 and TRBJ1-1; D possibly corresponds to TRBD1 (6 bases). This CDR3 has 15 residues. V lost 2 bases to trimming and J lost 0 bases, with 10 bases between them. Germline V CDR1 and CDR2: MNHNY, SVGAGI (reference sequence). The CDR3: CASSYRSGVNTEAFF. CDR3 nucleotides: TGTGCCAGCAGTTACAGGTCAGGGGTGAACACTGAAGCTTTCTTT.

This clone has just a few counts. DNA for the CDR3: TGCGCCAGCAGCCAAGGAGAAAGGGCGGGCTATGGCTACACCTTC. Its protein is CASSQGERAGYGYTF. The rearrangement joins TRBV4-1 to TRBJ1-2, with D hard to call. The V end was cut by 1 base, the J end by 4 bases, with 13 bases between. The CDR3 has 15 amino acids. Germline loops: CDR1 MGHRA, CDR2 YSYEKL.

This clone was seen a single time. V is TRBV5-4 and J is TRBJ2-6, with D hard to call. CDR1 and CDR2 from the germline V gene are SGHNT and YYREEE (reference sequence). This CDR3 contains 16 residues. The V end was cut by 2 bases, the J end by 0 bases, with 9 bases between. The CDR3 DNA reads TGTGCCAGCAGCTTTGCAGACTTCTCTGGGGCCAACGTCCTGACTTTC. It codes for CASSFADFSGANVLTF.

The chain recombines TRBV7-9 with TRBJ2-5; a weak D match, TRBD2 (5 bases). The CDR3 extends over 15 amino acids. Trimming shortened V by 2 bases and J by 2 bases, and 12 bases separated the two germline ends. From germline, CDR1 is SEHNR and CDR2 FQNEAQ (reference sequence). CDR3 loop: CASSLQGGWQETQYF. The CDR3 DNA reads as TGTGCCAGCAGCTTACAAGGCGGGTGGCAAGAGACCCAGTACTTC.

This clone was counted between two and nine times. The chain employs TRBV5-1 and TRBJ2-7, with D maybe TRBD1 (5 bases). V shed 4 bases and J shed 0 bases, with 17 bases lying between them. CDR3 length equals 16 residues. Per germline, CDR1 SGHRS and CDR2 YFSETQ. DNA for the CDR3: TGCGCCAGCAGCAAGACCCAGGGTGTTAGCTCCTACGAGCAGTACTTC. This sequence encodes CASSKTQGVSSYEQYF. Variable domain in full (rest from reference TRBV5-1 and TRBJ2-7): KAGVTQTPRYLIKTRGQQVTLSCSPISGHRSVSWYQQTPGQGLQFLFEYFSETQRNKGNFPGRFSGRQFSNSRSEMNVSTLELGDSALYLCASSKTQGVSSYEQYFGPGTRLTVT.

This clone came up once. This chain uses TRBV6-2 or TRBV6-3 with TRBJ2-3; D is undetermined. This CDR3 has 13 residues. The germline V gene encodes CDR1 MNHEY and CDR2 SVGEGT. Trimming pared 2 bases from V and 6 bases from J, leaving 9 bases between. CDR3 sequence (DNA): TGTGCCAGCAGTTACGGCGGTTCGGATACGCAGTATTTT. Translation gives CASSYGGSDTQYF.

The CDR3 reads CASSHLTGGRELFF. CDR3 sequence (DNA): TGTGCCAGCAGCCACTTAACAGGGGGCAGGGAGCTGTTTTTT. The chain employs TRBV5-4 and TRBJ2-2; 9 bases fit TRBD1. The CDR3 is 14 residues long. The germline V gene has CDR1 SGHNT and CDR2 YYREEE (reference sequence). The J segment lost 9 bases and the V segment lost 4 bases, leaving 7 bases of the junction unmatched. Full variable domain (outside the CDR3, taken from reference TRBV5-4 and TRBJ2-2): ETGVTQSPTHLIKTRGQQVTLRCSSQSGHNTVSWYQQALGQGPQFIFQYYREEENGRGNFPPRFSGLQFPNYSSELNVNALELDDSALYLCASSHLTGGRELFFGEGSRLTVL.

CDR3 in DNA: TGTGCCAGCAGTGACGAGAGTCGGGGCACCGGGGAGCTGTTTTTT. As protein: CASSDESRGTGELFF. The V and J genes are TRBV2 and TRBJ2-2; possibly TRBD2 for D (5 bases). The germline V gene encodes CDR1 SNHLY and CDR2 FYNNEI. This CDR3 is 15 amino acids long. Trimming removed 3 bases at V and 4 bases at J, with 12 bases between.

The V and J genes are TRBV29-1 and TRBJ1-2; D gene ambiguous. The length of the CDR3 is 11 residues. CDR1 is SQVTM and CDR2 is ANQGSEA in the germline V gene. Trimming pared 4 bases from V and 6 bases from J, leaving 9 bases between. The CDR3 DNA follows: TGCAGCGTTGTCTATGCCAATGGCTACACCTTC. Protein sequence: CSVVYANGYTF. Together with reference TRBV29-1 and TRBJ1-2, the CDR3 gives the full variable domain: SAVISQKPSRDICQRGTSLTIQCQVDSQVTMMFWYRQQPGQSLTLIATANQGSEATYESGFVIDKFPISRPNLTFSTLTVSNMSPEDSSIYLCSVVYANGYTFGSGTRLTVV.

This rearrangement joins TRBV21-1 to TRBJ1-5; TRBD1, the table's D call, lacks a check against the DNA. TRBV21-1 is noted as a pseudogene. This CDR3 has 17 residues. The CDR3 nucleotides are TGTGCCAGCAGCCGCCGCTGGACAGGGGGCGGAGGTCAGCCCCAGCATTTT. Its translation: CASSRRWTGGGGQPQHF.

The V gene is TRBV7-8, the J gene TRBJ2-3; D is possibly TRBD1 (5 bases). Germline CDR1 SGHVS, CDR2 FQNEAQ. Trimming took off 1 base at V and 1 base at J, with 9 bases between the two ends. The CDR3 consists of 15 residues. The CDR3 DNA reads TGTGCCAGCAGCTTAGGTGTAGGGGGCACAGATACGCAGTATTTT. Protein: CASSLGVGGTDTQYF. Variable domain in full (rest from reference TRBV7-8 and TRBJ2-3): GAGVSQSPRYKVAKRGQDVALRCDPISGHVSLFWYQQALGQGPEFLTYFQNEAQLDKSGLPSDRFFAERPEGSVSTLKIQRTQQEDSAVYLCASSLGVGGTDTQYFGPGTRLTVL.

This chain uses TRBV7-9 with TRBJ2-7, with 9 bases matching TRBD1. CDR3 length: 14 residues. Trimming removed 5 bases from V and 3 bases from J; junction bases left unmatched: 5. Germline CDR1 and CDR2: SEHNR and FQNEAQ (reference sequence). CDR3 residues: CASSPGTGNYEQYF. As DNA, the CDR3 is TGTGCCAGCAGCCCTGGGACAGGGAACTACGAGCAGTACTTC.

The chain recombines TRBV13 with TRBJ1-4; D may be TRBD1 (6 bases). V shed 0 bases and J shed 7 bases, with 15 bases lying between them. Germline assignment: CDR1 PRHDT and CDR2 FYEKMQ (reference sequence). This CDR3 contains 16 residues. CDR3 in amino acids: CASSLGLGGRSEKLFF. The CDR3 nucleotides read TGTGCCAGCAGCTTAGGCCTAGGGGGACGTAGTGAAAAACTGTTTTTT.

The chain links TRBV9 to TRBJ1-6; 7 bases fit TRBD1. Germline CDR1 and CDR2: SGDLS and YYNGEE. Trimming cost V 4 bases and J 8 bases; bases outside gene matches: 6. The CDR3 spans 14 residues. The CDR3 DNA reads as TGTGCCAGCAGCCTACAGGGGATTGATTCACCCCTCCACTTT. This encodes CASSLQGIDSPLHF.

The chain employs TRBV3-1 (or the pseudogene TRBV3-2) and TRBJ1-6; a possible D gene is TRBD1 (6 bases). The CDR3 runs to 17 residues. Germline lookup yields CDR1 LGHDT and CDR2 YNNKEL (reference sequence). Deletions cut 1 base from V and 4 bases from J, with 14 bases between. The CDR3 spells CASSQVLQGPYNSPLHF. The CDR3 nucleotides are TGTGCCAGCAGCCAAGTCTTACAGGGTCCTTATAATTCACCCCTCCACTTT.

This clone has a handful of counts. The chain combines TRBV18 with TRBJ1-1, with D hard to call. CDR1 and CDR2 (germline): KGHSH, LQKENI. Trimming shortened V by 6 bases and J by 6 bases, and 8 bases separated the two germline ends. This CDR3 is built from 11 residues. CDR3 protein: CASSQRAEAFF. The DNA of the CDR3 is TGTGCCAGCTCCCAACGGGCTGAAGCTTTCTTT.

This clone was seen just once. This chain links TRBV28 with TRBJ2-5; 7 bases match TRBD2. In germline, CDR1 is MDHEN, CDR2 SYDVKM. The CDR3 is 14 residues long. J lost 7 bases, V lost 8 bases, and 13 bases had no gene match. CDR3 protein: CASLTGTTGGTQYF. CDR3 DNA: TGTGCCAGCCTGACCGGGACTACTGGGGGGACCCAGTACTTC.

The chain uses TRBV7-2 and TRBJ2-1; the D gene is possibly TRBD2 (5 bases). Germline V gene lookup returns CDR1 SGHTA and CDR2 FQGNSA. The ends were cut back, 2 bases at V and 0 bases at J, with 8 bases in the middle. This CDR3 comprises 15 residues. CDR3 region: CASSLLGSSYNEQFF. The CDR3 bases are TGTGCCAGCAGCTTACTGGGGAGCTCCTACAATGAGCAGTTCTTC.

V usage is TRBV28 and J usage is TRBJ2-5, with TRBD1 identical over 9 bases. Losses at the gene ends were 6 bases for V and 3 bases for J; bases not matched to a gene: 2. There are 13 residues in the CDR3. Germline CDR1 is MDHEN and CDR2 is SYDVKM. The CDR3 region has the DNA TGTGCCAGCAGCCGGGACAGGGAAGAGACCCAGTACTTC. It codes for CASSRDREETQYF.

The chain employs TRBV6-5 and TRBJ2-3, with TRBD2 matching over 14 bases. The CDR3 contains 14 residues. V shed 6 bases and J 8 bases; nucleotides not matched to a gene: 4. The germline V gene encodes CDR1 MNHEY and CDR2 SVGAGI. In DNA, the CDR3 is TGTGCCAGCAGGGGACTAGCGGGGGTGGGTACGCAGTATTTT. Its protein is CASRGLAGVGTQYF.

V gene TRBV19 combines with J gene TRBJ1-4, with 8 bases fitting TRBD1. The CDR3 loop spans 14 amino acids. The ends lost 5 bases at V and 8 bases at J; junction bases unmatched: 7. The germline CDR1 and CDR2 sequences are LNHDA and SQIVND (reference sequence). CDR3 in amino acids: CASSLGQGGEKLFF. The CDR3 DNA reads as TGTGCCAGTAGTCTAGGACAGGGTGGCGAAAAACTGTTTTTT.

The chain joins TRBV5-1 to TRBJ2-2; weak D call: TRBD1 (5 bases). In germline, CDR1 is SGHRS, CDR2 YFSETQ. V lost 4 bases and J lost 1, with 5 bases in between. CDR3 size: 13 residues. The CDR3 bases are TGCGCCAGCAGCCAGGGGAACACCGGGGAGCTGTTTTTT. Encoded protein: CASSQGNTGELFF.

The V gene is TRBV4-2, the J gene TRBJ1-2, with 7 bases fitting TRBD1. This CDR3 region has 13 residues. Per germline, CDR1 LGHNA and CDR2 YNFKEQ. V lost 4 bases, J lost 5 bases, and 4 bases stayed unmatched. The CDR3 is CASSRGTVYGYTF. CDR3 nucleotides: TGTGCCAGCAGCCGCGGGACAGTATATGGCTACACCTTC.